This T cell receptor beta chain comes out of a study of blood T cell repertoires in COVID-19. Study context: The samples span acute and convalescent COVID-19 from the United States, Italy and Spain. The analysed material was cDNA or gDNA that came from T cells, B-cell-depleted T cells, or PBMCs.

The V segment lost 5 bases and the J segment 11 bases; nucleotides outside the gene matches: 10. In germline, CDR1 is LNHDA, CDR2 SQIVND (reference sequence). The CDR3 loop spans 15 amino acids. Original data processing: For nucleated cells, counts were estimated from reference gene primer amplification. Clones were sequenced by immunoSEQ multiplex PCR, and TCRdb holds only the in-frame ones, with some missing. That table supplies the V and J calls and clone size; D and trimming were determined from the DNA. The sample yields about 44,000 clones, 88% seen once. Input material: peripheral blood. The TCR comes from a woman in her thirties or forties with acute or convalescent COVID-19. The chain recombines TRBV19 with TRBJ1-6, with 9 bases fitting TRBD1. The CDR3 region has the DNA TGTGCCAGTAGTCCGCGGACAGGGGAACTTACACCCCTCCACTTT. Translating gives CASSPRTGELTPLHF.